Listed below are T cell receptor beta chains from one sample, sequenced in a study of patients and donors after allogeneic stem cell transplantation. TCRdb re-called the RT-PCR reads with MiXCR, one entry per CDR3 protein. The sample shows roughly 200,000 distinct CDR3 sequences, around 41% of them seen only once. The specimen sequenced was blood, either unsorted or a sorted T cell fraction (not recorded which). These receptors all stem from a human donor who was either an allogeneic HSCT recipient or a stem cell or donor lymphocyte infusion donor (not recorded which). It is not recorded whose cells these are; they may come from a transplant donor. The conserved cysteine and the conserved F or W are not part of the CDR3 here. A D gene is named only where the DNA matches it firmly.

>TRBV10-3|TRBJ1-2|-
AISEASRGARDGYT
>TRBV9|TRBJ2-2|TRBD2
ASSEGLAGAPRTGELF
>TRBV7-9|TRBJ2-7|TRBD2
ASSFFWRGSSYEQY
>TRBV12-3/TRBV12-4|TRBJ2-7|-
ASSFQSAYAHEQY
>TRBV7-3|TRBJ1-1|TRBD1
ASSSNRGQNTEAF
>TRBV13|TRBJ2-7|-
ASSLMGQLSSYEQY
>TRBV6-5|TRBJ1-1|TRBD1
ASSYSNSLGQGDGAF
>TRBV27|TRBJ2-5|-
ASSLRGQEETQY
>TRBV20-1|TRBJ1-3|-
SANPALGNTIY
>TRBV13|TRBJ1-3|-
ASSLVPDRSSGNTIY
>TRBV12-3/TRBV12-4|TRBJ1-4|-
ASSLVPQGTNEKLF
>TRBV29-1|TRBJ1-5|-
SVAAGRYQPQH
>TRBV12-3/TRBV12-4|TRBJ1-1|TRBD1
ASSLRQGAIAF
>TRBV5-1|TRBJ1-1|-
ASSPLSRGNTEAF
>TRBV20-1|TRBJ2-1|TRBD2
RPTSGAPYNEQF
>TRBV20-1|TRBJ1-1|-
SARTRDTEAF
>TRBV27|TRBJ1-1|-
ASSTAVGGATEAF
>TRBV6-5|TRBJ1-1|-
ASSYSHGGEAF
>TRBV20-1|TRBJ2-1|TRBD1
SAIKDRVSEQF
>TRBV7-3|TRBJ1-1|-
ASSLSGVETEAF
>TRBV10-3|TRBJ1-6|TRBD1
AISAQGAYSPLH
>TRBV4-1|TRBJ1-2|-
ASSQETRFGYGYT
>TRBV5-1|TRBJ1-5|-
ASSLGGSSNQPQH
>TRBV28|TRBJ1-5|-
ASSPTISQPQH
>TRBV30|TRBJ1-1|-
AWSVLENQAF
>TRBV12-3/TRBV12-4|TRBJ1-1|TRBD1
ASSFSGTGGLNTEAF
>TRBV3-1|TRBJ1-2|-
ASSHTLRQTLYGYT
>TRBV6-2/TRBV6-3|TRBJ2-1|TRBD2
ASSYKRGVYNEQF
>TRBV29-1|TRBJ2-1|-
SVDGDTYNEQF
>TRBV6-5|TRBJ1-6|TRBD1
ASSLGQASSYNSPLH
>TRBV7-2|TRBJ2-5|-
ASSLISGPETQY
>TRBV4-3|TRBJ2-3|-
ASGQTTRSTDTQY
>TRBV12-3/TRBV12-4|TRBJ2-3|-
ASSPGGSTDTQY
>TRBV10-3|TRBJ1-1|-
AISESTWGNGEAF
>TRBV5-1|TRBJ1-2|-
ASRERSGDYGYT
>TRBV5-5|TRBJ1-6|-
ASGPGPYNSPLH
>TRBV20-1|TRBJ1-6|-
SAGRADNSPLH
>TRBV24-1|TRBJ1-4|-
ATSERTRQATNEKLF
>TRBV20-1|TRBJ1-6|-
SATLTGNRNSPLH
>TRBV5-1|TRBJ1-6|TRBD1
ASRAGQGGSYNSPLH
>TRBV5-5|TRBJ1-2|-
ASSLVNWGDGYT
>TRBV25-1|TRBJ2-7|TRBD1
ASSATGAKYEQY
>TRBV7-9|TRBJ2-1|-
ASSLRTVGNNEQF
>TRBV7-9|TRBJ1-6|-
ASSSRQWIYSPLH